This T cell receptor (beta chain) emerged from a study of T-cell memory formation after mild COVID-19. This clonotype was observed at least ten times. The target antigen is unknown. General study findings and limits: Still unconfirmed is whether the second-wave clones peaking on day 37 recognized SARS-CoV-2.

TCRdb used MiXCR to reprocess the 5' RACE reads, holding one entry per CDR3 protein. This sample carries 250,000 to 300,000 distinct CDR3 sequences, around 15% of them seen once, and the ten largest clones take roughly 20%. The specimen was PBMCs or a T cell subset sorted from them (not recorded which). This receptor was identified in a man aged 18-30 years who had mild COVID-19 (a few samples of this study predate the infection). Cell type and time point are not known.

The CDR3 sequence: CASSFNEYEQYF. The CDR3 bases are TGCGCCAGCAGCTTTAATGAATACGAGCAGTACTTC. V is TRBV5-1 and J is TRBJ2-7; no clear D. V lost 2 bases to trimming and J lost 4 bases, with 7 bases between them. CDR3 length: 12 residues. The germline V gene has CDR1 SGHRS and CDR2 YFSETQ.